This TCR beta chain was sequenced during a study of graft-versus-host responses after intestinal transplantation. Data came from immunoSEQ multiplex PCR; TCRdb stores just in-frame clones and leaves some out. The sample consists of 15,000 to 20,000 clones, about two fifths of them appearing once. CDR1 and CDR2 from the germline V gene are SGHRS and YFSETQ. V lost 4 bases to trimming and J lost 4 bases; unmatched junction nucleotides: 11. This CDR3 contains 16 residues. The study plated 200,000 CFSE-labeled responders with 200,000 irradiated, violet-dye-labeled stimulators. Both CD3+CD4+ and CD3+CD8+ responders that were proliferating and CFSE-low underwent sorting after the reaction. Points on this clone: The sample carries other DNA sequences with the same CDR3.

Study-wide results and caveats: Within allografts, high graft-versus-host to host-versus-graft clonal ratios were seen among patients with graft-donor T cell macrochimerism. The recipient marrow held GvH clones, and some of them showed up first in ileum or blood. Circulating GvH clone levels at their peak were associated with HvG declines (early post-transplant).

This receptor was identified in a human patient who received an intestinal transplant. The chain is built from TRBV5-1 and TRBJ2-1; TRBD2 agrees at 7 bases. The sample consisted of alloreactive CD8+ T cells from a mixed lymphocyte reaction culture, taken before intestinal transplant. Subset denoted: CFSE-low proliferating T cells sorted from roughly six-day pre-transplant mixed lymphocyte reaction (GvH or HvG direction). The CDR3 nucleotides read TGCGCCAGCAGCCTGGTTGCTAGCGGAGATTACAATGAGCAGTTCTTC. Its protein product is CASSLVASGDYNEQFF. Combining the CDR3 with reference TRBV5-1 and TRBJ2-1 gives the whole variable domain KAGVTQTPRYLIKTRGQQVTLSCSPISGHRSVSWYQQTPGQGLQFLFEYFSETQRNKGNFPGRFSGRQFSNSRSEMNVSTLELGDSALYLCASSLVASGDYNEQFFGPGTRLTVL.